The clone carrying this T cell receptor (beta chain) was counted only a few times. Looked up from germline, CDR1 is MDHEN and CDR2 is SYDVKM. V lost 2 bases and J 0 bases, leaving 11 bases between the germline ends. CDR3 length: 15 amino acids. This entry belongs to a study of T cells in Graves' hyperthyroidism and ophthalmopathy. RNA transcripts served as the template for amplifying TCR beta CDR3 regions. With the HTBI primer set, the TCR CDR3 went through a first round of RT-PCR. TCRdb fed the multiplex PCR reads into MiXCR, producing one record per CDR3 protein. The table has 500,000 to 600,000 distinct CDR3 sequences, around 20% seen once. Enrolled ophthalmopathy patients presented with a Clinical Activity Score of at least 3, a NOSPECS grade of at least 4, and disease duration under 3 months. Exclusion followed for patients with uncontrolled infection, other autoimmune disease, pregnancy or lactation.

The chain carries TRBV28 and TRBJ2-7; tentatively, D is TRBD1 or TRBD2 (5 bases each). The receptor was derived from a man aged 35-49 years with Graves' ophthalmopathy. What was sequenced was blood. This CDR3 is CASSLSAGTSYEQYF. The CDR3 region has the DNA TGTGCCAGCAGTTTAAGTGCTGGGACCTCCTACGAGCAGTACTTC.